This T cell receptor beta chain appears in the sequencing data of a study of cytomegalovirus exposure and HLA in healthy donors. PCR used 60 Vbeta primers and 13 Jbeta primers. Assay: immunoSEQ multiplex PCR; the TCRdb copy retains only in-frame clones and omits some. The table shows tens of thousands of clones, with 75% to 85% occurring only once. Everyone who donated was a healthy bone marrow donor. There are 13 residues in the CDR3. CDR1 and CDR2 (germline): MNHEY, SVGAGI. The V end lost 2 bases, the J end lost 5 bases, and 7 bases lay between the germline ends. The source is a female donor in good health and CMV-seronegative. The V call is TRBV6-5, the J call TRBJ1-5, with D maybe TRBD1 (6 bases). Source material: PBMCs. CDR3 DNA sequence: TGTGCCAGCAGTTACGACAGGTATCAGCCCCAGCATTTT. Its protein is CASSYDRYQPQHF.